This is a list of T cell receptor beta chains from one sample in a study of control samples from healthy donors and cancer patients. Sequenced by immunoSEQ multiplex PCR; TCRdb stores in-frame clones only, minus some. The sample lists 150,000 to 200,000 clones, roughly nine tenths occurring once. The sample consisted of blood. The receptors stem from a woman aged 25-40 years in good health. Each CDR3 is given with its conserved first and last residue. D genes are given only for firm matches. Clone size, where shown, is once, few, many, or a class for clones that have expanded.

TRBV4-1,-,TRBJ1-3,-,TGCGCCAGCAGCCAAGACAGGTCCTCTGGAAACACCATATATTTT,CASSQDRSSGNTIYF
TRBV7-2,few,TRBJ1-1,-,TGTGCCAGCAGCTTAGAGATGAACACTGAAGCTTTCTTT,CASSLEMNTEAFF
TRBV4-2,-,TRBJ2-5,TRBD2,TGTGCCAGCAGCCAAGATGGGGCTAGCGGGAGCCTAGAGACCCAGTACTTC,CASSQDGASGSLETQYF
TRBV5-1,-,TRBJ2-3,TRBD2,TGCGCCAGCAGCGTACTAGCGAGGGGCACAGATACGCAGTATTTT,CASSVLARGTDTQYF
TRBV5-4,-,TRBJ2-3,TRBD2,TGTGCCAGCAGCTTACGTGCGGGGGGTCTTAGCACAGATACGCAGTATTTT,CASSLRAGGLSTDTQYF
TRBV5-6,-,TRBJ1-1,-,TGTGCCAGCAGCTTGGGAGTCAGGGGCGCTTTCTTT,CASSLGVRGAFF
TRBV15,once,TRBJ1-1,-,TGTGCCACCAGATCGCACGAATGGGGGAACACTGAAGCTTTCTTT,CATRSHEWGNTEAFF
TRBV7-9,-,TRBJ1-4,TRBD1,TGTGCCAGCAGCTCTACAGGGGTTACTAATGAAAAACTGTTTTTT,CASSSTGVTNEKLFF
TRBV21-1,-,TRBJ1-2,-,TGTGCCAGCAGCAAAGCGTCGGTCAGGGGGTATGGCTACACCTTC,CASSKASVRGYGYTF
TRBV7-2,-,TRBJ1-3,-,TGTGCCAGCAGCCAAGGGGCTGGAAACACCATATATTTT,CASSQGAGNTIYF
TRBV4-3,-,TRBJ2-4,-,TGCGCCAGCAGCCAAGATGTGGACGGTCTAGCCAAAAACATTCAGTACTTC,CASSQDVDGLAKNIQYF
TRBV4-2,-,TRBJ1-2,TRBD1,TGTGCCAGCAGCGACCGGGACAGGGGAGCTAACTATGGCTACACCTTC,CASSDRDRGANYGYTF
TRBV15,-,TRBJ1-3,-,TGTGCCACCAGCAGAGATTACTTCTCTGGAAACACCATATATTTT,CATSRDYFSGNTIYF
TRBV28,-,TRBJ2-2,TRBD1,TGTGCCAGCAGTTTAGGGACAGCTAACACCGGGGAGCTGTTTTTT,CASSLGTANTGELFF
TRBV6-7,-,TRBJ2-3,-,TGTGCCAGCAGTTACGGCGGTACGCAGTATTTT,CASSYGGTQYF
TRBV6-7,-,TRBJ1-2,TRBD1,TGTGCCAGCAGGGGGACAGGGGATGGCTACACCTTC,CASRGTGDGYTF
TRBV11-2,-,TRBJ1-2,-,TGTGCCAGCAGCTTAGAGAACTATGGCTACACCTTC,CASSLENYGYTF
TRBV11-2,-,TRBJ2-7,TRBD2,TGTGCCAGCAGCTTAGAGCGGGGGGGGTACGAGCAGTACTTC,CASSLERGGYEQYF
TRBV7-3,-,TRBJ2-1,TRBD1,TGTGCCAGCAGCTCCCCGGGACAGGGAGGGAATGAGCAGTTCTTC,CASSSPGQGGNEQFF
TRBV5-4,-,TRBJ2-1,-,TGTGCCAGCAGCTTGGTCGGGGCGGACAATGAGCAGTTCTTC,CASSLVGADNEQFF
TRBV28,-,TRBJ2-2,TRBD2,TGTGCCAGCAGACAGGGGTGGAGGACTAGCGCCGGGGAGCTGTTTTTT,CASRQGWRTSAGELFF
TRBV11-3,-,TRBJ2-7,-,TGTGCCAGCAGCTGGGGGGTGGACGAGCAGTACTTC,CASSWGVDEQYF
TRBV7-9,-,TRBJ1-1,-,TGTGCCAGCAGCTTAAGATTCAACAGGCGGAACACTGAAGCTTTCTTT,CASSLRFNRRNTEAFF
TRBV5-1,-,TRBJ1-1,TRBD1,TGCGCCAGCAGCTTACAGGGGAGGAACACTGAAGCTTTCTTT,CASSLQGRNTEAFF
TRBV7-3,-,TRBJ1-1,-,TGTGCCAGCAGCTTAACCGGGATGAACACTGAAGCTTTCTTT,CASSLTGMNTEAFF
TRBV9,-,TRBJ2-5,-,TGTGCCAGCAGCGGGGTCCAAGAGACCCAGTACTTC,CASSGVQETQYF